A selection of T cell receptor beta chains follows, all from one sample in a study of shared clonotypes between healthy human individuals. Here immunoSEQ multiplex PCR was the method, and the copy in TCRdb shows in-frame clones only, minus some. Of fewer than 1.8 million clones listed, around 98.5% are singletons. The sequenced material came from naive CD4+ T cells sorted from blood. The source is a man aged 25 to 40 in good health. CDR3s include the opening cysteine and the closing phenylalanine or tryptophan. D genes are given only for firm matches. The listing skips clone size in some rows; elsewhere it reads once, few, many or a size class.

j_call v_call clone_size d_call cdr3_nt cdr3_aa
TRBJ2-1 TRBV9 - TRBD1 TGTGCCAGCAGCGTGGACAGGGCGTACAATGAGCAGTTCTTC CASSVDRAYNEQFF
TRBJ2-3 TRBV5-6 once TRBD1 TGTGCCAGCAGCTACCTAAGACAGGGGGCAACAGATACGCAGTATTTT CASSYLRQGATDTQYF
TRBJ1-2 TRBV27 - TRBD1 TGTGCCAGCAGTTTCCAGGGGGGGTTTGGCTACACCTTC CASSFQGGFGYTF
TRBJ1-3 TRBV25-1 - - TGTGCCAGCAGTGAATTGTCGGCAGGAACAACTAGAAACACCATATATTTT CASSELSAGTTRNTIYF
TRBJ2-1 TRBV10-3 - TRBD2 TGTGCCATCAGAGCGGGGAGCTCCTACAATGAGCAGTTCTTC CAIRAGSSYNEQFF
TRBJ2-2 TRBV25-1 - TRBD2 TGTGCCAGCAGGACTAGCGGGACCGGGGAGCTGTTTTTT CASRTSGTGELFF
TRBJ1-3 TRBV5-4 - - TGTGCCAGCAGCTATTCCGGGAGCGGGAGGAACACCATATATTTT CASSYSGSGRNTIYF
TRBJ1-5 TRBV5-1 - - TGCGCCAGCAGCTCAAACTTCCGCAGGGGTCAGCCCCAGCATTTT CASSSNFRRGQPQHF
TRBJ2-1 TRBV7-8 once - TGTGCCAGCAGCACTACTAACCGGTGGTTCGACAATGAGCAGTTCTTC CASSTTNRWFDNEQFF
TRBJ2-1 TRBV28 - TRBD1 TGTGCCAGCAGCCCAGGGGGCTCTTACAATGAGCAGTTCTTC CASSPGGSYNEQFF
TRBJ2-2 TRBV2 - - TGTGCCAGCAAGATGAGTTTAACCGGGGAGCTGTTTTTT CASKMSLTGELFF
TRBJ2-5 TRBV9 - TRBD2 TGTGCCAGCAGCCGGACTAGCAGGTTACAAGAGACCCAGTACTTC CASSRTSRLQETQYF
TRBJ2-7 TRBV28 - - TGTGCCAGCAGCTCCGACAGCGAGCAGTACTTC CASSSDSEQYF
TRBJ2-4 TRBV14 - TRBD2 TGTGCCAGCAGCCACCTATTCGCGGGAGTGAACATTCAGTACTTC CASSHLFAGVNIQYF
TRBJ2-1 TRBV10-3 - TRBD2 TGTGCCATCAGTGCAACTAGCGATGAGCAGTTCTTC CAISATSDEQFF
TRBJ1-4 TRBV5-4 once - TGTGCCAGCAGCTTGGCCGTACAGGGACTGTTTTTT CASSLAVQGLFF
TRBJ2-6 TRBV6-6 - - TGTGCCAGCAGTTACTCCAGGGGGGCCAACGTCCTGACTTTC CASSYSRGANVLTF
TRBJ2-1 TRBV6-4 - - TGTGCCAGCAGTCTCGACTCCTACAATGAGCAGTTCTTC CASSLDSYNEQFF
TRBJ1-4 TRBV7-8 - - TGTGCCAGCAGCTCGGGACGGGAAAATGAAAAACTGTTTTTT CASSSGRENEKLFF
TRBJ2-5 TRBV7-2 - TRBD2 TGTGCCAGCAGCTTGACCAGGACTAGCGGGGAGACCCAGTACTTC CASSLTRTSGETQYF
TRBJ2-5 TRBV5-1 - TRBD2 TGCGCCAGCAGCTTTGGGGTAGCTAGCGGCCAAGAGACCCAGTACTTC CASSFGVASGQETQYF
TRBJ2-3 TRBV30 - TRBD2 TGTGCCTGGGGGCTCCAATTAGCGGGAGTCGAGGATACGCAGTATTTT CAWGLQLAGVEDTQYF
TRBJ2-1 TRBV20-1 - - TGCAGTGCTAGAAGTTATGAGCAGTTCTTC CSARSYEQFF
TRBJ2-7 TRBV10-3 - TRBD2 TGTGCCATCAGTGAAAGCGGGAACTACGAGCAGTACTTC CAISESGNYEQYF
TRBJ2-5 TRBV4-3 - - TGCGCCAGCAGCCAAGATTGGCCACCCGGGACCCAGTACTTC CASSQDWPPGTQYF
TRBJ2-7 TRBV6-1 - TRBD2 TGTGCCAGCAGGGGTGGACTAGCGGGCTACGAGCAGTACTTC CASRGGLAGYEQYF
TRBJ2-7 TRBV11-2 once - TGTGCCAGCAGCCTAGCCCCGAAGGGATACGAGCAGTACTTC CASSLAPKGYEQYF
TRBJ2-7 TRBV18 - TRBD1 TGTGCCAGCTCACGCGCGGGACAGGGGTCCTACGAGCAGTACTTC CASSRAGQGSYEQYF
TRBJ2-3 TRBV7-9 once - TGTGCCAGCAGCTTTACTGAAGATACGCAGTATTTT CASSFTEDTQYF
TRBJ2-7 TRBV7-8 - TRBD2 TGTGCCAGCAGCTTAGCATCTAGCGGGAGTTTCGTATACGAGCAGTACTTC CASSLASSGSFVYEQYF
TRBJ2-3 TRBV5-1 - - TGCGCCAGCAGCTTGGGGCAGATTAGCACAGATACGCAGTATTTT CASSLGQISTDTQYF
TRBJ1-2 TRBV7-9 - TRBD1 TGTGCCAGCAGCCGGACAGGGGACATCCTCTATGGCTACACCTTC CASSRTGDILYGYTF